This T cell receptor (beta chain) was identified during a study of pediatric ulcerative colitis (dated by TCRdb to between 2018 and 2020). Context from the whole study: From nine newly diagnosed, treatment-naive pediatric ulcerative colitis patients and a few non-IBD control children, paired blood and rectal samples were collected. The research as a whole found: Autologous blood-rectal clonal overlap was significantly higher in ulcerative colitis patients than in controls, suggesting increased T cell trafficking to inflamed tissue. Rectal repertoire features separated controls, mild-moderate and acute severe colitis patients; acute severe colitis showed reduced rectal diversity due to clonal expansions. Two rectal CDR3 clonotypes were detected in all ulcerative colitis patients and were not detected in any of the controls. The healthy control group was small, with only a few individuals. A couple of patients' blood samples yielded substantially fewer templates for technical reasons and were excluded from blood-rectal overlap analysis. Repertoires were derived from total lymphocyte DNA, so rare subsets such as regulatory T cells may have patterns not reflected.

Controls underwent colonoscopy for suspected IBD, had macroscopically and histologically normal endoscopy, and were not diagnosed with IBD within the following year. A blood sample was obtained concurrently with the colonoscopy. The Wizard kit (Promega) was used to extract genomic DNA from blood and intestinal samples. This clone was seen only once. Its antigen remains unidentified. No qualities accompany the bases; no much larger clone lies one base away. Unmatched junction bases come to 9, with V trimmed by 4 bases and J by 5 bases. From cysteine to phenylalanine, the CDR3 is 15 amino acids long. Only the CDR3 portion is preserved as DNA: 45 bases, with reading frame beginning at the first base. Via the germline V gene, CDR1 is MGHRA and CDR2 YSYEKL. Through the immunoSEQ TRB Survey service, multiplex V and J primers were used to amplify rearranged CDR3 beta regions from genomic DNA. To keep sequencing depth equal across samples, survey-level depth of up to 500,000 reads per sample was applied. Libraries were purified, pooled and sequenced on Illumina technology. The authors processed their data as follows. immunoSEQ online tools were used for productive clonality, sample overlap, pairwise scatters, CDR3 beta length, V/D/J gene usage and productiveness. Alongside Shannon and Simpson indices, calculated diversity was computed as the number of unique rearrangements divided by total templates, multiplied by 100. For principal component analysis, Z-score normalized data were analyzed with the R prcomp function and the ggbiplot package. Morisita's index was used to quantify blood-rectal clonal overlap within each subject. Entries here come from immuneACCESS through TCRdb and include only in-frame sequences with V and J called. Some clones fail to appear in such tables; in the studies checked, an unresolved V gene covers under half of the shortfall, and the cause of the remainder is unknown. V, J and clone size are those of that table, while D and trimming were read from the DNA. For this sample there are more than 45,000 clones; about 90% appear just once. The ten largest clones capture roughly 1.5% of the sample.

The chain is made from TRBV4-1 and TRBJ1-2; a stretch of 8 junction bases matches TRBD1. The sequenced material came from blood. This sequence was found in a boy aged 5-17 years who was a control in a study of pediatric ulcerative colitis. The DNA sequence is as follows: TGCGCCAGCAGCCGAGAGACAGGGGTTAGATATGGCTACACCTTC. It encodes CASSRETGVRYGYTF.